This T cell receptor (beta chain) was obtained from a study of CD8 T cells in Susac syndrome. At the level of the study: Patients with Susac syndrome were therapy-naive, taking corticosteroids, with some also receiving intravenous immunoglobulin, or taking intravenous immunoglobulin alone at the time their blood was drawn.

The germline V gene has CDR1 MGHDK and CDR2 SYGVNS. V was clipped by 4 bases and J by 1 base, with 8 bases between them. The CDR3 covers 14 residues. TEMRA cells were enriched by FACS, while CD8+ and CD4+ T cells were obtained through a negative isolation that was performed magnetically. RNA, at about 0.45 to 1 ug, was reverse transcribed with random hexamers. TCRdb re-derived calls from the immunoSEQ multiplex PCR reads in MiXCR, one entry per CDR3 protein. Of more than 150,000 distinct CDR3 sequences in the sample, 85% to 95% were seen once. Sequencing used CD4+ T cells from PBMCs. The receptor was isolated from a human donor with Susac syndrome. The genes are TRBV25-1 and TRBJ1-5; a weak D match, TRBD1 (5 bases). CDR3 region: CASSVEGSNQPQHF. Here the CDR3 DNA reads TGTGCCAGCAGTGTAGAGGGGAGCAATCAGCCCCAGCATTTT.